This T cell receptor (beta chain) was identified during a study of blood T cells in healthy people across ages. Trimming shortened V by 5 bases and J by 0 bases, and 11 bases separated the two germline ends. Germline V gene data show CDR1 as SGHTA and CDR2 as FQGNSA. There are 15 residues in the CDR3. The authors ran a second PCR of roughly 6 to 12 cycles using a sample-barcoded 5' primer and a J-beta primer mix. TCRdb redid the calling of the 5' RACE reads with MiXCR, one entry per CDR3 protein. The sample has 850,000 to 1,300,000 distinct CDR3 sequences, over 35% seen once. Sequenced sample: blood. This receptor was taken from an older woman in good health. The gene calls are TRBV7-2 and TRBJ1-5, with D unresolved. Here the CDR3 reads CASSPVPYSNQPQHF. The CDR3 DNA is TGTGCCAGCAGCCCCGTTCCATATAGCAATCAGCCCCAGCATTTT.